Detailed here is one T cell receptor (beta chain). What it recognizes is unknown. This entry is derived from a study of blood T cells in healthy people across ages. The CDR3 runs 16 residues. CDR1 MNHEY and CDR2 SVGEGT come from the germline V gene. The ends were cut back, 1 base at V and 3 bases at J, with 13 bases in the middle. Around 10 milliliters of peripheral blood were drawn from each donor. Total RNA extracted from each sample amounted to at least 5 micrograms. General study points: TCR beta diversity, measured per million T cells, fell in a roughly linear way with age.

A sample-barcoded 5' primer and a J-beta primer mix were used in a second PCR of about 7 to 11 cycles. TCRdb re-called the 5' RACE reads through MiXCR, storing one row per CDR3 protein. The sample includes about a million distinct CDR3 sequences, 35% to 40% of them seen just once. The sample consisted of blood. The chain couples TRBV6-2 or TRBV6-3 to TRBJ1-5; tentatively, D is TRBD1 (5 bases). This receptor was identified in a man aged 18 to 29 in good health. CDR3 DNA: TGTGCCAGCAGTTACTGGCTGGGGGATAACAATCAGCCCCAGCATTTT. Protein sequence: CASSYWLGDNNQPQHF.